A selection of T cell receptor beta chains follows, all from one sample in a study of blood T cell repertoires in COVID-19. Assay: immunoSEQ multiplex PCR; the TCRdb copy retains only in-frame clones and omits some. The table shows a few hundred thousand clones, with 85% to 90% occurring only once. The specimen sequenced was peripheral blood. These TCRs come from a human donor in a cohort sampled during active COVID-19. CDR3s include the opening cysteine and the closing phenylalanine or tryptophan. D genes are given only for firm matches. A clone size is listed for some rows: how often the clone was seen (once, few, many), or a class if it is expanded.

CASSPGQFYEQYF TGTGCCAGTAGCCCGGGACAGTTCTACGAGCAGTACTTC 13 TRBD1 . TRBJ2-7 TRBV19
CAISGRAEGNTIYF TGTGCCATCAGTGGCAGGGCAGAAGGAAACACCATATATTTT 14 . . TRBJ1-3 TRBV10-3
CASSRTGILYNEQFF TGTGCCAGCAGTCGGACGGGAATCCTTTACAATGAGCAGTTCTTC 15 . . TRBJ2-1 TRBV27
CASSWTVGNTIYF TGTGCCAGCAGCTGGACAGTTGGAAACACCATATATTTT 13 . . TRBJ1-3 TRBV5-6
CATGTVYEQYF TGTGCCACAGGGACAGTCTACGAGCAGTACTTC 11 TRBD1 . TRBJ2-7 TRBV28
CASSYLSGELFF TGTGCCAGCAGTTACTTATCTGGGGAGCTGTTTTTT 12 . . TRBJ2-2 TRBV6-5
CASSSGSQFIYEQYF TGTGCCAGCTCTAGCGGGAGCCAATTTATCTACGAGCAGTACTTC 15 TRBD2 . TRBJ2-7 TRBV6-5
CASSRAGGYMNTEAFF TGTGCCAGTAGTCGGGCGGGGGGATACATGAACACTGAAGCTTTCTTT 16 . . TRBJ1-1 TRBV19
CASSNPGVEETQYF TGTGCCAGCAGTAACCCGGGAGTGGAAGAGACCCAGTACTTC 14 . . TRBJ2-5 TRBV25-1
CASSNPRVSYNEQFF TGTGCCAGCAGCAATCCCAGGGTCTCCTACAATGAGCAGTTCTTC 15 . . TRBJ2-1 TRBV6-5
CAISESKSGGPHEQYF TGTGCCATCAGTGAGTCTAAGTCGGGGGGGCCCCACGAGCAGTACTTC 16 TRBD2 . TRBJ2-7 TRBV10-3
CASSSSTGYSDEQYF TGTGCCAGCAGTTCCTCGACAGGGTACAGCGACGAGCAGTACTTC 15 TRBD1 . TRBJ2-7 TRBV6-5
CASSSNTNTEAFF TGTGCCAGCAGCTCCAACACCAACACTGAAGCTTTCTTT 13 . . TRBJ1-1 TRBV11-3
CASGRIASGANVLTF TGTGCCAGCGGAAGAATAGCGTCTGGGGCCAACGTCCTGACTTTC 15 . . TRBJ2-6 TRBV7-8
CASSPSGRAYEQYF TGTGCCAGCAGCCCTAGCGGGAGGGCCTACGAGCAGTACTTC 14 TRBD2 few TRBJ2-7 TRBV11-3
CASGRSVEIGELFF TGTGCCAGCGGCCGAAGCGTAGAGATAGGGGAGCTGTTTTTT 14 . few TRBJ2-2 TRBV5-4
CASSLQGSPSYEQYF TGTGCCAGCAGCTTACAGGGGTCTCCTTCCTACGAGCAGTACTTC 15 TRBD1 . TRBJ2-7 TRBV28
CASSYSNGEPEQYF TGTGCCAGCAGTTACTCGAACGGGGAGCCGGAGCAGTACTTC 14 . . TRBJ2-7 TRBV6-6
CASSLYPGLGETQYF TGTGCCAGCAGTCTTTATCCGGGACTAGGGGAGACCCAGTACTTC 15 TRBD2 once TRBJ2-5 TRBV27
CASSFSPTANIQYF TGTGCCAGCAGCTTTAGTCCGACAGCAAACATTCAGTACTTC 14 . . TRBJ2-4 TRBV11-2
CASSIRAGDLSPLHF TGTGCCAGTAGTATAAGGGCAGGGGATTTATCACCCCTCCACTTT 15 . . TRBJ1-6 TRBV19
CAISERQDYGYTF TGTGCCATCAGTGAGCGGCAGGACTATGGCTACACCTTC 13 . . TRBJ1-2 TRBV10-3
CASSVAQTGWDGYTF TGTGCCAGCAGCGTAGCCCAGACAGGATGGGATGGCTACACCTTC 15 . . TRBJ1-2 TRBV9
CASSLETGTAEGHEQYF TGCGCCAGCAGCTTGGAAACCGGGACAGCCGAGGGACACGAGCAGTACTTC 17 TRBD1 . TRBJ2-7 TRBV5-1
CASSYSIGSISYGYTF TGTGCCAGCAGTTACTCGATTGGGAGTATTAGCTATGGCTACACCTTC 16 . . TRBJ1-2 TRBV6-5
CASSSGQGHSYEQYF TGTGCCAGCAGTAGCGGACAGGGGCACTCCTACGAGCAGTACTTC 15 TRBD1 few TRBJ2-7 TRBV6-5
CASSGDSYEKLFF TGTGCCAGCAGTGGGGACAGTTATGAAAAACTGTTTTTT 13 TRBD1 . TRBJ1-4 TRBV2
CASSETGTGGYEQYF TGTGCCAGCAGCGAGACCGGGACAGGGGGCTACGAGCAGTACTTC 15 TRBD1 few TRBJ2-7 TRBV6-5
CASSLELGLYEQYF TGCGCCAGCAGCTTGGAGTTAGGACTTTACGAGCAGTACTTC 14 . . TRBJ2-7 TRBV5-1
CASSSKVGRRSYEQYF TGTGCCAGCAGCTCAAAAGTGGGCCGACGTTCCTACGAGCAGTACTTC 16 . . TRBJ2-7 TRBV5-8
CASSFLGTSSPSTDTQYF TGTGCCAGCAGTTTTCTCGGGACTAGCTCCCCTAGCACAGATACGCAGTATTTT 18 TRBD2 . TRBJ2-3 TRBV28
CASSPARDKEEQYF TGTGCCAGCTCACCAGCAAGGGACAAAGAAGAGCAGTACTTC 14 . . TRBJ2-7 TRBV18
CASSFPGFTGGYTF TGTGCCAGCAGCTTCCCAGGCTTCACGGGGGGCTACACCTTC 14 . . TRBJ1-2 TRBV13
CASSAAPGQRNYGYTF TGTGCCAGCAGTGCGGCCCCGGGACAGCGTAACTATGGCTACACCTTC 16 TRBD1 . TRBJ1-2 TRBV6-1
CASSPHGGQGKNIQYF TGCGCCAGCAGCCCCCATGGGGGACAGGGTAAAAACATTCAGTACTTC 16 TRBD1 . TRBJ2-4 TRBV4-1
CASSLRGGSYEQYF TGTGCCAGCAGCTTACGGGGGGGCTCCTACGAGCAGTACTTC 14 TRBD2 few TRBJ2-7 TRBV7-8
CASRAGINTGELFF TGTGCCAGCAGGGCCGGGATCAACACCGGGGAGCTGTTTTTT 14 . . TRBJ2-2 TRBV28
CASSLGGVSYNEQFF TGTGCCAGCAGCTTAGGGGGGGTCTCCTACAATGAGCAGTTCTTC 15 . . TRBJ2-1 TRBV11-2
CASSFRFGDEQYF TGTGCCAGTAGTTTCCGTTTTGGAGACGAGCAGTACTTC 13 . once TRBJ2-7 TRBV19
CASSYSRTGSLQFF TGCGCCAGCAGCTATAGCCGTACAGGGTCTCTACAGTTCTTC 14 . . TRBJ2-1 TRBV5-1